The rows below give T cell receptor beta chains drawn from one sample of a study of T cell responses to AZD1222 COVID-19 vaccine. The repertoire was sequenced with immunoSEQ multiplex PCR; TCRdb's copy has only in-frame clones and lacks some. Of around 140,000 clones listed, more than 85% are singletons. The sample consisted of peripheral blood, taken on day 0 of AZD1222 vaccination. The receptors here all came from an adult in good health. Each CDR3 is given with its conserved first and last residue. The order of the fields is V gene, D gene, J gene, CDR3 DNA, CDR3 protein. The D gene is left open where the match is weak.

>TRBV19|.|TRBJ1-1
TGTGCCAGTTCCCCATGGGGGGGCGTGGGTGCTGAAGCTTTCTTT
CASSPWGGVGAEAFF
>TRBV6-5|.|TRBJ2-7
TGTGCCAGCAGTCCCCGGGCGTTCTACGAGCAGTACTTC
CASSPRAFYEQYF
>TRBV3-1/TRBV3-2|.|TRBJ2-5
TGTGCCAGCAGCCAAGAGTTCCGGGGGGCTCAAGAGACCCAGTACTTC
CASSQEFRGAQETQYF
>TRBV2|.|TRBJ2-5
TGTGCCAGCAGTGGGTACCAAGAGACCCAGTACTTC
CASSGYQETQYF
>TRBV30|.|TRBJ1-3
TGTGCCTGGAGTGTTAACAAATACTCTGGAAACACCATATATTTT
CAWSVNKYSGNTIYF
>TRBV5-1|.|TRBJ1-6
TGCGCCAGCAGCCCGGAGGGCAGGCTGCTTATCCCCTATAATTCACCCCTCCACTTT
CASSPEGRLLIPYNSPLHF
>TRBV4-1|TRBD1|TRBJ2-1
TGCGCCAGCAGCACCACGCTGGACAGGCGGGCCTACAATGAGCAGTTCTTC
CASSTTLDRRAYNEQFF
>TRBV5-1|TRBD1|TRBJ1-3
TGCGCCAGCAGCTTGTCAGGGGGCTCTGGAAACACCATATATTTT
CASSLSGGSGNTIYF
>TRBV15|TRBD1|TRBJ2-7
TGTGCCACCAGCAGGCAAGACAGGGCCGAGCAGTACTTC
CATSRQDRAEQYF
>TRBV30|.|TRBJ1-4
TGTGCCTGGAGTGTATTCTTTGGGGTTAGTGAAAAACTGTTTTTT
CAWSVFFGVSEKLFF
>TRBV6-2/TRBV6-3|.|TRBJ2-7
TGTGCCAGCAGTTACACCATAAACAACGAGCAGTACTTC
CASSYTINNEQYF
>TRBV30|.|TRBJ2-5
TGTGCCTGGAGTGTAAACACCCAAGAGACCCAGTACTTC
CAWSVNTQETQYF
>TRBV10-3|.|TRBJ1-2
TGTGCCATCAGTGAGTCCTTGATGGGGTATGGCTACACCTTC
CAISESLMGYGYTF
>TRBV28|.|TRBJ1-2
TGTGCCAGCAGTTTATTACAGGGAGGGAGCTATGGCTACACCTTC
CASSLLQGGSYGYTF
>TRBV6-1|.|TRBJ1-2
TGTGCCAGCTGGGTAGGGCAAAACTATGGCTACACCTTC
CASWVGQNYGYTF
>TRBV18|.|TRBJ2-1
TGTGCCAGCTCACCGCCCGGGACTCCACGGGATGAGCAGTTCTTC
CASSPPGTPRDEQFF
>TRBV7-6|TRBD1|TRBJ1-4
TGTGCCAGCAGCCGGGGACAGCTGAATGAAAAACTGTTTTTT
CASSRGQLNEKLFF
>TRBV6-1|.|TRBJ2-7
TGTGCCAGCAGTGAATGGCAGCCCCTTAGCTCCTACGAGCAGTACTTC
CASSEWQPLSSYEQYF
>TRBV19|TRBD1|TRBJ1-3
TGTGCCAGTAGTATTGCTTTCGGGCAGGGGGCTGGAAACACCATATATTTT
CASSIAFGQGAGNTIYF
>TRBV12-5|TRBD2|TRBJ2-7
TGTGCTAGTGGTTTGGGCTGGGGACTAGCGCACTACGAGCAGTACTTC
CASGLGWGLAHYEQYF
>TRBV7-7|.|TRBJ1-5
TGTGCTAGCAACCCCCCCCCGAGGGGCAATCAGCCCCAGCATTTT
CASNPPPRGNQPQHF
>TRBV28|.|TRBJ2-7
TGTGCCAGCAGTTTTCTTTCGGGAAACTCCTACGAGCAGTACTTC
CASSFLSGNSYEQYF
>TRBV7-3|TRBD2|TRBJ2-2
TGTGCCAGCAGCACTAGCGGGGGAGGAACCGGGGAGCTGTTTTTT
CASSTSGGGTGELFF
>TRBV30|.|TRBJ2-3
TGTGCCTGGTCCGGGTCTAGCACAGATACGCAGTATTTT
CAWSGSSTDTQYF
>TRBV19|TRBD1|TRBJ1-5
TGTGCCAGTAGTATGTGGGACAGGGATGATCAGCCCCAGCATTTT
CASSMWDRDDQPQHF